Sequencing of this TCR beta chain was carried out in a study of early T cells in non-severe SARS-CoV-2 infection. Study-level background: Investigators sequenced bulk RNA drawn from unsorted whole blood, and chains remained unpaired. Whole-study findings and limits: Sequences matched to VDJdb favored anti-spike CD8 responses, while private and CD4 specificities were missed.

The ends were cut back, 4 bases at V and 10 bases at J, with 23 bases in the middle. This CDR3 has 15 amino acids. In germline, CDR1 is SQVTM, CDR2 ANQGSEA. At least ten counts were recorded for this clonotype. Its antigen is unidentified. Researchers attached unique molecular identifiers to individual cDNA molecules. Each CDR3 protein gets one entry after TCRdb re-called the 5' RACE reads with MiXCR. The sample includes tens of thousands of distinct CDR3 sequences, nearly 10% of them seen just once. The receptor was isolated from an adult who was a healthcare worker with PCR-confirmed SARS-CoV-2 infection or an uninfected control (not recorded which). The source material was whole blood. The chain is built from TRBV29-1 and TRBJ1-5; D unclear. The CDR3: CSVVLSGQANGPQHF. DNA for the CDR3: TGCAGCGTTGTTCTTTCTGGGCAGGCGAACGGACCCCAGCATTTT.